What follows are 21 T cell receptor beta chains derived from one specimen sequenced in a study of T cell clonotyping in hematopoietic cell transplantation. Assay: immunoSEQ multiplex PCR; the TCRdb copy retains only in-frame clones and omits some. This sample has about 41,000 clones; roughly 80% occur once, and the top ten carry over 4%. The time point was: recipient sample about 28 days before transplant, after cytoreduction. The sample consisted of peripheral blood mononuclear cells, taken before stem cell transplant. The source is a man in his 60s with myelodysplastic syndrome. Some clones in this sample may be carry-over from other donors' samples.

The table lists this clone with a few counts. The rearrangement links TRBV7-9 to TRBJ1-4, with a possible D match to TRBD1 (5 bases). V lost 5 bases and J 3 bases, leaving 10 bases between the germline ends. Germline V CDR1 and CDR2: SEHNR, FQNEAQ (reference sequence). This CDR3 comprises 14 residues. Written as DNA, the CDR3 is TGTGCCAGCAGCGTCGGGGCCTCTAATGAAAAACTGTTTTTT. Its translation: CASSVGASNEKLFF. Complete variable domain (other parts from reference TRBV7-9 and TRBJ1-4): DTGVSQNPRHKITKRGQNVTFRCDPISEHNRLYWYRQTLGQGPEFLTYFQNEAQLEKSRLLSDRFSAERPKGSFSTLEIQRTEQGDSAMYLCASSVGASNEKLFFGSGTQLSVL.

The rearrangement joins TRBV6-1 to TRBJ2-5, with 11 bases aligning to TRBD1. The CDR3 extends over 15 amino acids. CDR1 and CDR2 from the germline V gene are MNHNS and SASEGT. J lost 5 bases, V lost 5 bases, and 7 bases had no gene match. The CDR3 nucleotides read TGTGCCAGCAGTATGGGACAGGGGGGTTGGGAGACCCAGTACTTC. Its protein is CASSMGQGGWETQYF.

The J gene is TRBJ1-5, the V gene TRBV4-1, with 8 nucleotides matching TRBD1. With V trimmed by 0 bases and J by 3 bases, 7 bases remained unmatched. This CDR3 contains 17 residues. Germline V lookup: CDR1 MGHRA, CDR2 YSYEKL. The CDR3 sequence: CASSQDPGQAANQPQHF. In DNA, the CDR3 is TGCGCCAGCAGCCAAGACCCGGGACAGGCGGCCAATCAGCCCCAGCATTTT.

This chain connects TRBV29-1 to TRBJ1-2, with D perhaps matching TRBD1 (5 bases). CDR3 length equals 15 residues. Germline-derived CDR1 and CDR2 are SQVTM and ANQGSEA. V was clipped by 7 bases and J by 7 bases, with 25 bases between them. The CDR3: CSAGGGGKGAGGYTF. DNA for the CDR3: TGCAGCGCAGGTGGCGGGGGAAAGGGTGCAGGTGGCTACACCTTC.

This chain uses TRBV6-6 with TRBJ2-7, with TRBD1 matching 8 bases. CDR3 length: 15 amino acids. V lost 2 bases and J lost 5; bases outside the gene matches: 8. The germline gives CDR1 MNHNY, CDR2 SVGAGI (reference sequence). CDR3 in DNA: TGTGCCAGCAGTTACCCCGGGACAGGTCTCCACGAGCAGTACTTC. Translation gives CASSYPGTGLHEQYF.

This sequence joins TRBV6-5 and TRBJ2-7; D is uncertain. Germline values: CDR1 MNHEY, CDR2 SVGAGI. Trimming shortened V by 4 bases and J by 3 bases, and 13 bases separated the two germline ends. The length of the CDR3 is 14 residues. The chain's CDR3 is CASSSHLKVYEQYF. The DNA for the CDR3 is TGTGCCAGCAGTTCCCACCTTAAGGTCTACGAGCAGTACTTC.

The chain recombines TRBV2 with TRBJ1-2; D not certain. Trimming left V 2 bases short and J 3 bases short, with 10 bases between. This CDR3 comprises 14 residues. Germline assignment: CDR1 SNHLY and CDR2 FYNNEI. This CDR3 reads CASSESRHDYGYTF. Here the CDR3 DNA reads TGTGCCAGCAGTGAAAGTAGGCACGACTATGGCTACACCTTC.

The rearrangement joins TRBV11-3 to TRBJ2-2; D is uncertain. The CDR3 sequence is 14 residues long. The germline CDR1 and CDR2 sequences are SGHNT and YENEEA. V was pared by 3 bases and J by 6 bases, with 11 bases between. The CDR3 bases are TGTGCCAGCAGCTTGGTAATAAACGCCGGGGAGCTGTTTTTT. Its protein is CASSLVINAGELFF.

This clone was detected only a few times. The chain recombines TRBV7-3 with TRBJ1-2, with 11 nucleotides matching TRBD1. Germline CDR1 and CDR2: SGHTA and FQGTGA. The CDR3 loop spans 15 amino acids. The J segment lost 10 bases and the V segment lost 0 bases, leaving 7 bases of the junction unmatched. The CDR3 loop is CASSLTGTGGYNYTF. The CDR3 region has the DNA TGTGCCAGCAGCTTAACTGGGACAGGGGGATATAACTACACCTTC.

The V and J genes are TRBV5-4 and TRBJ2-5, with 8 nucleotides matching TRBD1. This CDR3 contains 12 residues. Germline V gene sequence: CDR1 SGHNT, CDR2 YYREEE (reference sequence). J lost 5 bases, V lost 6 bases, and 3 bases had no gene match. The CDR3 sequence is CASNGQGETQYF. The CDR3 DNA is TGTGCCAGCAACGGACAGGGTGAGACCCAGTACTTC. The full variable domain, completed using reference TRBV5-4 and TRBJ2-5, is ETGVTQSPTHLIKTRGQQVTLRCSSQSGHNTVSWYQQALGQGPQFIFQYYREEENGRGNFPPRFSGLQFPNYSSELNVNALELDDSALYLCASNGQGETQYFGPGTRLLVL.

The CDR3 loop is CASSFYVSASYEQYF. As DNA, the CDR3 is TGTGCCAGCAGCTTTTACGTATCTGCCTCCTACGAGCAGTACTTC. The V gene is TRBV7-2, the J gene TRBJ2-7; D not certain. The CDR3 loop spans 15 amino acids. V shed 3 bases and J shed 0 bases, with 12 bases lying between them. Germline V gene sequence: CDR1 SGHTA, CDR2 FQGNSA.

The chain carries TRBV6-6 and TRBJ1-5; 8 positions agree with TRBD1. This CDR3 contains 15 residues. CDR1 and CDR2 from the germline V gene are MNHNY and SVGAGI (reference sequence). V lost 2 bases to trimming and J lost 6 bases; unmatched junction nucleotides: 6. This CDR3 reads CASSYAGQGGQPQHF. For the CDR3, the DNA is TGTGCCAGCAGTTACGCCGGACAGGGAGGTCAGCCCCAGCATTTT.

V is TRBV7-3 and J is TRBJ2-3; no definite D call. V lost 0 bases to trimming and J lost 2 bases, with 12 bases between them. Germline CDR1 and CDR2: SGHTA and FQGTGA. The CDR3 is 16 amino acids. Here the CDR3 DNA reads TGTGCCAGCAGCTTAACCTTGACCGGGCTCACAGATACGCAGTATTTT. Its translation is CASSLTLTGLTDTQYF.

This chain links TRBV7-2 with TRBJ2-7, with D uncertain. This CDR3 is built from 14 residues. Germline V gene data show CDR1 as SGHTA and CDR2 as FQGNSA. The V end lost 5 bases, the J end lost 0 bases, and 11 bases lay between the germline ends. CDR3 coding DNA: TGTGCCAGCAGCCTAATCGGAAGCTCCTACGAGCAGTACTTC. Translating it yields CASSLIGSSYEQYF.

V is TRBV14 and J is TRBJ1-1; the D gene is possibly TRBD1 (6 bases). The CDR3 runs 14 residues. V was shortened by 4 bases and J by 4 bases, with 13 bases between the two germline ends. Per germline, CDR1 SGHDN and CDR2 FVKESK. CDR3 loop: CASSPGQKGTEAFF. CDR3 bases: TGTGCCAGCAGCCCCGGACAGAAAGGCACTGAAGCTTTCTTT.

This chain joins TRBV11-1 and TRBJ2-7; TRBD2 matches at 9 bases. This CDR3 comprises 16 residues. Trimming took 2 bases from V and 3 from J; bases not matched to a gene: 8. Germline loops: CDR1 SGHAT, CDR2 FQDESV (reference sequence). CDR3 sequence reads: CASSLISSGDHYEQYF. CDR3 DNA: TGTGCCAGCAGCTTAATCTCTAGCGGGGACCACTACGAGCAGTACTTC. The full variable domain, in which reference TRBV11-1 and TRBJ2-7 provide the parts outside the CDR3, is EAEVAQSPRYKITEKSQAVAFWCDPISGHATLYWYRQILGQGPELLVQFQDESVVDDSQLPKDRFSAERLKGVDSTLKIQPAELGDSAMYLCASSLISSGDHYEQYFGPGTRLTVT.

The rearrangement uses TRBV29-1 and TRBJ2-5; maybe TRBD2 (5 bases). The CDR3 contains 13 residues. Trimming stripped 5 bases from V and 2 bases from J, with 12 bases between. Germline V gene sequence: CDR1 SQVTM, CDR2 ANQGSEA. CDR3 sequence (DNA): TGCAGCGTTAACAAACCGGGGCAAGAGACCCAGTACTTC. This sequence encodes CSVNKPGQETQYF.

The genes are TRBV4-2 and TRBJ2-2, with TRBD1 identical over 7 bases. V shed 4 bases and J 3 bases; nucleotides not matched to a gene: 8. CDR3 length: 16 amino acids. Looked up from germline, CDR1 is LGHNA and CDR2 is YNFKEQ. Here the CDR3 reads CASSPTDRLDTGELFF. DNA for the CDR3: TGTGCCAGCAGCCCCACGGACAGGTTGGACACCGGGGAGCTGTTTTTT.

This clone was counted only a few times. The rearrangement joins TRBV15 to TRBJ1-2, with D perhaps TRBD1 (5 bases). This CDR3 comprises 13 residues. CDR1 LNHNV and CDR2 YYDKDF come from the germline V gene (reference sequence). Between the trimmed V and J ends, which lost 6 bases and 3 bases, there was a span of 11 bases. The CDR3 protein is CATRMGEYYGYTF. The CDR3 bases are TGTGCCACCAGAATGGGGGAATACTATGGCTACACCTTC.

The CDR3 is CASSVGSSGTGELFF. The CDR3 DNA sequence: TGTGCCAGCAGCGTAGGCTCTAGCGGGACCGGGGAGCTGTTTTTT. The chain has TRBV9 and TRBJ2-2; TRBD2 matches 8 bases. This CDR3 contains 15 residues. The V segment lost 0 bases and the J segment 5 bases; nucleotides outside the gene matches: 3. The germline V gene has CDR1 SGDLS and CDR2 YYNGEE.

The chain is built from TRBV7-2 and TRBJ2-1; 9 bases are shared with TRBD2. Looked up from germline, CDR1 is SGHTA and CDR2 is FQGNSA. There are 15 residues in the CDR3. The J segment lost 8 bases and the V segment lost 0 bases, leaving 5 bases of the junction unmatched. CDR3 protein: CASSLASGGLDEQFF. The CDR3 DNA reads TGTGCCAGCAGCTTAGCCAGCGGGGGGTTGGATGAGCAGTTCTTC.